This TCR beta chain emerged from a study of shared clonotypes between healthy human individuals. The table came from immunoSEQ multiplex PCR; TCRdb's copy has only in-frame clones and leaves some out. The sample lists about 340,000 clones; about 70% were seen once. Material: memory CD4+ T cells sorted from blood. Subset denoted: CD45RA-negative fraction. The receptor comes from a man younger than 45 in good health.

The CDR3 region is CASSLQAAIAKNIQYF. CDR3 nucleotide sequence: TGTGCCAGCAGCTTACAGGCCGCGATTGCCAAAAACATTCAGTACTTC. V and J are TRBV11-2 and TRBJ2-4; D is undetermined. The germline gives CDR1 SGHAT, CDR2 FQNNGV. The CDR3 is 16 residues long. Trimming took off 2 bases at V and 1 base at J, with 12 bases between the two ends. Variable domain in full (rest from reference TRBV11-2 and TRBJ2-4): EAGVAQSPRYKIIEKRQSVAFWCNPISGHATLYWYQQILGQGPKLLIQFQNNGVVDDSQLPKDRFSAERLKGVDSTLKIQPAKLEDSAVYLCASSLQAAIAKNIQYFGAGTRLSVL.